Following are 28 T cell receptor beta chains from one sample sequenced in a study of CD8 T cells in ankylosing spondylitis. Study results and limitations: What appeared characteristic of ankylosing spondylitis blood was a TCR beta motif of several highly homologous variants.

Each CDR3 protein is one row after TCRdb ran MiXCR on the 5' RACE reads. The table shows about 750,000 distinct CDR3 sequences, with around 17% occurring only once. For these receptors, no antigen is known. The sequenced sample consisted of blood, either unsorted or a sorted T cell fraction (not recorded which). The receptors shown here come from a male donor with ankylosing spondylitis.

The chain is built from TRBV2 and TRBJ2-1; TRBD2 matches 8 bases. Germline V lookup: CDR1 SNHLY, CDR2 FYNNEI. The CDR3 is 16 residues long. V gave up 5 bases and J gave up 0 bases; unmatched junction bases: 6. The DNA for the CDR3 is TGTGCCAGCAGTCGCCGGGGGACTAGCTCCTACAATGAGCAGTTCTTC. As protein: CASSRRGTSSYNEQFF.

The V and J genes are TRBV12-3 or TRBV12-4 and TRBJ1-5; 9 nucleotides match TRBD1. The junction had 5 bases not matched to a gene; V was cut back by 4 bases and J by 1 base. The CDR3 is made up of 16 amino acids. The CDR3 nucleotides are TGTGCCAGCAGTTCACAGGGGGCTACGAGCAATCAGCCCCAGCATTTT. This gives the protein CASSSQGATSNQPQHF.

The chain couples TRBV4-2 to TRBJ2-7; 7 bases line up with TRBD1. Germline lookup yields CDR1 LGHNA and CDR2 YNFKEQ. This CDR3 spans 16 amino acids. V was clipped by 4 bases and J by 2 bases; unmatched bases: 11. The CDR3 reads CASSPIGTERPYEQYF. The CDR3 DNA reads as TGTGCCAGCAGCCCAATTGGGACAGAGCGACCCTACGAGCAGTACTTC.

This clonotype was counted only a few times. This chain links TRBV5-1 with TRBJ1-1; D might be TRBD1 (5 bases). Trimming stripped 0 bases from V and 4 bases from J, with 10 bases between. The V gene's germline CDR1 is SGHRS and CDR2 YFSETQ. The CDR3 runs 14 residues. The CDR3 reads CASSLGGTFTEAFF. CDR3 DNA sequence: TGCGCCAGCAGCTTGGGGGGGACGTTCACTGAAGCTTTCTTT.

The chain couples TRBV6-1 to TRBJ1-2; no reliable D call. With 2 bases removed from V and 8 bases from J, the gap between germline ends came to 12 bases. Germline values: CDR1 MNHNS, CDR2 SASEGT. The CDR3 is 13 residues long. The CDR3 DNA reads as TGTGCCAGCAGTGAACTTAGGCCACCGGGCTACACCTTC. It specifies CASSELRPPGYTF.

V gene TRBV3-1 combines with J gene TRBJ2-5; TRBD2 agrees at 11 bases. Germline V gene sequence: CDR1 LGHDT, CDR2 YNNKEL (reference sequence). Germline trimming cut 9 bases from V and 5 bases from J; bases unmatched to any gene: 5. The CDR3 has 13 residues. The CDR3 sequence: CASILAGDETQYF. In DNA, the CDR3 is TGTGCCAGTATACTAGCGGGGGATGAGACCCAGTACTTC.

This sequence joins TRBV28 and TRBJ2-1; weak D call: TRBD2 (6 bases). Germline CDR1 MDHEN, CDR2 SYDVKM. Trimming cost V 0 bases and J 4 bases, with 19 bases left between them. The CDR3 runs 18 residues. The CDR3 here is CASSLWSTGVMGYNEQFF. The CDR3 coding sequence is TGTGCCAGCAGTTTATGGTCGACGGGGGTTATGGGGTACAATGAGCAGTTCTTC.

V gene TRBV3-1 combines with J gene TRBJ1-2; 7 bases align to TRBD1. CDR1 and CDR2 from the germline V gene are LGHDT and YNNKEL (reference sequence). V dropped 0 bases and J dropped 8; count of bases not matched to a gene: 9. CDR3 length equals 15 residues. The DNA of the CDR3 is TGTGCCAGCAGCCAAGACCCAGGGGGGAGAAACGGCTACACCTTC. Translation gives CASSQDPGGRNGYTF.

This clonotype was seen a few times. As DNA, the CDR3 is TGTGCCAGCAGTTACTCCGAAGGGTTAGCGGGGTCGACCGGGGAGCTGTTTTTT. Translation: CASSYSEGLAGSTGELFF. The chain carries TRBV6-5 and TRBJ2-2, with 8 bases matching TRBD2. V gave up 0 bases and J gave up 5 bases; unmatched junction bases: 11. The CDR3 covers 18 residues. Germline V lookup: CDR1 MNHEY, CDR2 SVGAGI.

V usage is TRBV11-1 and J usage is TRBJ2-6; 7 bases fit TRBD1. From germline, CDR1 is SGHAT and CDR2 FQDESV (reference sequence). V dropped 4 bases and J dropped 0; count of bases not matched to a gene: 9. This CDR3 has 18 amino acids. The chain's CDR3 is CASSSPGQPSSGANVLTF. CDR3 nucleotide sequence: TGTGCCAGCAGCTCGCCGGGACAGCCTTCCTCTGGGGCCAACGTCCTGACTTTC.

The chain combines TRBV28 with TRBJ2-1; the D gene is possibly TRBD2 (6 bases). The CDR3 is 15 residues long. V was clipped by 9 bases and J by 5 bases, with 20 bases between them. CDR1 and CDR2 (germline): MDHEN, SYDVKM. The CDR3 bases are TGTGCCAGTATTACTTCCTCCGGGGGTAACAATGAGCAGTTCTTC. It specifies CASITSSGGNNEQFF.

This clonotype showed up just a few times. The V and J genes are TRBV12-3 or TRBV12-4 and TRBJ2-1; the D is unclear. The V gene lost 5 bases and the J gene lost 6 bases, with 17 bases spanning the gap. The CDR3 totals 15 residues. The CDR3 loop reads CASSGPGIWSNEQFF. For the CDR3, the DNA is TGTGCCAGCAGTGGCCCCGGCATTTGGAGCAATGAGCAGTTCTTC.

This clonotype was counted ten times or more. The chain has TRBV14 and TRBJ1-6, with D hard to call. V was clipped by 4 bases and J by 4 bases, with 11 bases between them. There are 15 residues in the CDR3. The V gene's germline CDR1 is SGHDN and CDR2 FVKESK. This CDR3 reads CASSPGNSYNSPLHF. The CDR3, as DNA: TGTGCCAGCAGCCCCGGCAACAGTTATAATTCACCCCTCCACTTT. The complete variable domain, with remaining parts taken from reference TRBV14 and TRBJ1-6, reads EAGVTQFPSHSVIEKGQTVTLRCDPISGHDNLYWYRRVMGKEIKFLLHFVKESKQDESGMPNNRFLAERTGGTYSTLKVQPAELEDSGVYFCASSPGNSYNSPLHFGNGTRLTVT.

The gene calls are TRBV20-1 and TRBJ1-1; 8 bases agree with TRBD1. The CDR3 totals 13 residues. Germline CDR1 DFQATT, CDR2 SNEGSKA (reference sequence). V shed 6 bases and J 5 bases; nucleotides not matched to a gene: 8. This CDR3 reads CSARGRGHTEAFF. The CDR3 coding sequence is TGCAGTGCCCGTGGCAGGGGGCATACTGAAGCTTTCTTT.

This clonotype was detected only a few times. CDR3 residues: CASSSPRAALDNEQFF. In DNA form, the CDR3 reads TGTGCCAGCAGCTCGCCGCGAGCGGCCCTAGACAATGAGCAGTTCTTC. This chain connects TRBV11-2 to TRBJ2-1; weak D call: TRBD2 (5 bases). The CDR3 has 16 residues. Trimming removed 4 bases from V and 5 bases from J, with 18 bases in between. CDR1 and CDR2 (germline): SGHAT, FQNNGV.

The rearrangement uses TRBV9 and TRBJ2-7; 7 bases map to TRBD1. From germline, CDR1 is SGDLS and CDR2 YYNGEE. This CDR3 has 15 residues. V lost 3 bases to trimming and J lost 2 bases; unmatched junction nucleotides: 8. CDR3 in DNA: TGTGCCAGCAGCGACGACAGGGATACTACCTACGAGCAGTACTTC. Translation gives CASSDDRDTTYEQYF. The full variable domain, rest sourced from reference TRBV9 and TRBJ2-7, is DSGVTQTPKHLITATGQRVTLRCSPRSGDLSVYWYQQSLDQGLQFLIQYYNGEERAKGNILERFSAQQFPDLHSELNLSSLELGDSALYFCASSDDRDTTYEQYFGPGTRLTVT.

V is TRBV7-8 and J is TRBJ2-1; 14 nucleotides match TRBD2. The CDR3 loop spans 18 amino acids. Germline trimming cut 2 bases from V and 0 bases from J; bases unmatched to any gene: 3. CDR1 is SGHVS, CDR2 FQNEAQ, per germline. Here the CDR3 DNA reads TGTGCCAGCAGCTTAAGACTAGCGGGAGGGAGCTCCTACAATGAGCAGTTCTTC. It is translated as CASSLRLAGGSSYNEQFF.

This clonotype was detected only a few times. The chain uses TRBV19 and TRBJ1-1, with D possibly matching TRBD1 (6 bases). Germline CDR1 LNHDA, CDR2 SQIVND (reference sequence). The CDR3 has 14 amino acids. V lost 9 bases, J lost 5 bases, and 19 bases lay in between. The CDR3 DNA follows: TGTGCCAGCCACCTCGGGACAACTATGACTGAAGCTTTCTTT. It yields the protein CASHLGTTMTEAFF.

The V gene is TRBV11-2, the J gene TRBJ2-3; D gene unclear. The CDR3 sequence is 13 residues long. Trimming took off 7 bases at V and 3 bases at J, with 11 bases between the two ends. Germline lookup yields CDR1 SGHAT and CDR2 FQNNGV. CDR3 sequence (DNA): TGTGCCAGCACCATACCCGTAACAGATACGCAGTATTTT. It specifies CASTIPVTDTQYF.

This clonotype appeared a few times. The rearrangement links TRBV7-9 to TRBJ1-5; D is unclear. This CDR3 is 15 amino acids long. From germline, CDR1 is SEHNR and CDR2 FQNEAQ (reference sequence). Trimming shortened V by 0 bases and J by 4 bases, and 10 bases separated the two germline ends. The CDR3 is CASSLAGGKNQPQHF. The CDR3, as DNA: TGTGCCAGCAGCTTAGCAGGAGGAAAGAATCAGCCCCAGCATTTT.

V is TRBV30 and J is TRBJ1-5, with D possibly matching TRBD1 (6 bases). This CDR3 is 13 amino acids long. Deletions cut 1 base from V and 6 bases from J, with 10 bases between. The germline V gene encodes CDR1 GTSNPN and CDR2 SVGIG (reference sequence). The CDR3 nucleotides read TGTGCCTGGAGTGAGGGGGGAGGTCAGCCCCAGCATTTT. Translation gives CAWSEGGGQPQHF.

This clonotype has only a few counts. The V call is TRBV25-1, the J call TRBJ2-1; D could derive from TRBD1 or TRBD2 (6 bases each). Trimming removed 4 bases at V and 10 bases at J, with 29 bases between. Germline CDR1 and CDR2: MGHDK and SYGVNS. The CDR3 runs to 18 residues. CDR3 region: CASSVAWGALKMGGEQFF. Here the CDR3 DNA reads TGTGCCAGCAGTGTCGCTTGGGGGGCCCTTAAGATGGGAGGCGAGCAGTTCTTC.

In this sample, this clonotype turned up a few times. The chain carries TRBV4-3 and TRBJ2-4; perhaps TRBD1 as D (6 bases). V lost 0 bases and J 6 bases, leaving 18 bases between the germline ends. This CDR3 contains 17 residues. The germline V gene has CDR1 LGHNA and CDR2 YSLEER. CDR3 residues: CASSQDRSHRAGNIQYF. In DNA, the CDR3 is TGCGCCAGCAGCCAAGATAGAAGCCACAGGGCAGGAAACATTCAGTACTTC.

The rearrangement uses TRBV18 and TRBJ2-2, with 7 bases lining up with TRBD2. The CDR3 has 15 residues. V shed 3 bases, J shed 1 base, and the junction held 2 bases outside the gene matches. CDR1 and CDR2 (germline): KGHSH, LQKENI. CDR3 sequence reads: CASSPGLQNTGELFF. In DNA form, the CDR3 reads TGTGCCAGCTCACCGGGACTACAGAACACCGGGGAGCTGTTTTTT. Variable domain in full (rest from reference TRBV18 and TRBJ2-2): NAGVMQNPRHLVRRRGQEARLRCSPMKGHSHVYWYRQLPEEGLKFMVYLQKENIIDESGMPKERFSAEFPKEGPSILRIQQVVRGDSAAYFCASSPGLQNTGELFFGEGSRLTVL.

The chain links TRBV7-9 to TRBJ2-1; 9 bases are a match to TRBD1. This CDR3 is built from 17 residues. Germline loops: CDR1 SEHNR, CDR2 FQNEAQ (reference sequence). J was trimmed by 7 bases and V by 3 bases; bases with no gene match: 13. The CDR3: CASSFMTMGQGTNEQFF. The CDR3 region has the DNA TGTGCCAGCAGCTTCATGACGATGGGACAGGGAACGAATGAGCAGTTCTTC.

The chain links TRBV5-1 to TRBJ2-2; D is ambiguous. Trimming removed 0 bases from V and 5 bases from J, with 11 bases in between. CDR3 length: 15 residues. The V gene's germline CDR1 is SGHRS and CDR2 YFSETQ. CDR3: CASSLDNLPTGELFF. DNA of the CDR3: TGCGCCAGCAGCTTGGACAATCTCCCAACCGGGGAGCTGTTTTTT. Full variable domain (missing parts from reference TRBV5-1 and TRBJ2-2): KAGVTQTPRYLIKTRGQQVTLSCSPISGHRSVSWYQQTPGQGLQFLFEYFSETQRNKGNFPGRFSGRQFSNSRSEMNVSTLELGDSALYLCASSLDNLPTGELFFGEGSRLTVL.

The genes are TRBV20-1 and TRBJ2-3, with D possibly being TRBD1 or TRBD2 (5 bases each). Germline CDR1 is DFQATT and CDR2 is SNEGSKA (reference sequence). The CDR3 totals 18 residues. Trimming shortened V by 5 bases and J by 2 bases, and 26 bases separated the two germline ends. The CDR3 DNA is TGCAGTGCTTTCCCCACCCGGGACCAAAGGGGATACACAGATACGCAGTATTTT. Translated: CSAFPTRDQRGYTDTQYF.

This clonotype was observed a handful of times. V is TRBV4-2 and J is TRBJ2-1; 9 bases agree with TRBD2. From germline, CDR1 is LGHNA and CDR2 YNFKEQ. J was trimmed by 2 bases and V by 0 bases; bases with no gene match: 11. This CDR3 contains 19 residues. The CDR3 sequence: CASSQDPFSGGRTYNEQFF. The CDR3 coding sequence is TGTGCCAGCAGCCAAGACCCTTTTAGCGGGGGCCGGACCTACAATGAGCAGTTCTTC.